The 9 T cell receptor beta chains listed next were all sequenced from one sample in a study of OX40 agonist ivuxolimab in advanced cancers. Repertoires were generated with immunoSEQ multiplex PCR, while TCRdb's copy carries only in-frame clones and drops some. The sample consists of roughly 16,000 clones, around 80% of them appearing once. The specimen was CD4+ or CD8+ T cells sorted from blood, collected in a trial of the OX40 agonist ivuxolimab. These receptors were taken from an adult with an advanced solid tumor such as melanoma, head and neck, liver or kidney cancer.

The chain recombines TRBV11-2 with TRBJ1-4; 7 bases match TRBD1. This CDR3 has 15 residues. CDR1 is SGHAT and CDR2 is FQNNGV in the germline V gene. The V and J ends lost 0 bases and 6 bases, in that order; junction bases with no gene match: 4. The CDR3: CASSLDEGAYEKLFF. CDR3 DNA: TGTGCCAGCAGCTTAGACGAGGGGGCTTATGAAAAACTGTTTTTT.

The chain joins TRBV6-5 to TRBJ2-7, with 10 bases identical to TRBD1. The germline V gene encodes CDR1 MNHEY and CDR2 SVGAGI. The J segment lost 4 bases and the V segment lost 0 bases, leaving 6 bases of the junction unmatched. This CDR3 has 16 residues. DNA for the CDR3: TGTGCCAGCAGTTACTCGACCGGGACAGGGGATTACGAGCAGTACTTC. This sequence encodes CASSYSTGTGDYEQYF.

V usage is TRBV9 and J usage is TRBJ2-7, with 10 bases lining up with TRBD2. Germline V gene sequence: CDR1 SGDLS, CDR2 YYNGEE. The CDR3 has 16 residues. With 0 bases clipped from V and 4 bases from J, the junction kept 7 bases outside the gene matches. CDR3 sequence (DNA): TGTGCCAGCAGCGTAGGAAGCGGGAGGGCTTCTTACGAGCAGTACTTC. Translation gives CASSVGSGRASYEQYF.

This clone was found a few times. The CDR3 region is CASSREAFF. In DNA form, the CDR3 reads TGTGCCAGCAGCCGAGAAGCTTTCTTT. The chain links TRBV2 to TRBJ1-1; no clear D gene. V was trimmed by 6 bases and J by 8 bases, leaving 4 bases between them. The CDR3 is made up of 9 amino acids. Germline CDR1 and CDR2: SNHLY and FYNNEI.

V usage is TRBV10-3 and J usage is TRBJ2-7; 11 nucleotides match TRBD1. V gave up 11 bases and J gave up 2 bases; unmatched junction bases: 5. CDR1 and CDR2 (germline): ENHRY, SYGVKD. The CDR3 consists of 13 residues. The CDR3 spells CASGQGGTYEQYF. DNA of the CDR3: TGTGCCTCGGGACAGGGGGGGACCTACGAGCAGTACTTC.

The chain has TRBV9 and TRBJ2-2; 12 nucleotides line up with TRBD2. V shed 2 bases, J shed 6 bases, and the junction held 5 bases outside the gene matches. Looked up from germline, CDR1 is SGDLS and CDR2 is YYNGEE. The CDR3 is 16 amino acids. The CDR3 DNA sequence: TGTGCCAGCAGCGTGCGACTAGCGGGAGATGCCGGGGAGCTGTTTTTT. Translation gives CASSVRLAGDAGELFF.

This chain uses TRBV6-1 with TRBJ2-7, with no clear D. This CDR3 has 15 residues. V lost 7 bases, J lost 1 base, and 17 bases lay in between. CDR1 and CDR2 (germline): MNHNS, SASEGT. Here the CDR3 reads CASNPLGYASYEQYF. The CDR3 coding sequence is TGTGCCAGCAACCCCCTCGGGTACGCATCCTACGAGCAGTACTTC.

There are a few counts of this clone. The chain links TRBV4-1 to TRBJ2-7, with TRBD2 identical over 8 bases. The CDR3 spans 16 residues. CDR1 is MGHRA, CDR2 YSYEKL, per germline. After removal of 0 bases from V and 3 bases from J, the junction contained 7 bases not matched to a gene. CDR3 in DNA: TGCGCCAGCAGCCAAGATCGAACTAGCGGTTACTACGAGCAGTACTTC. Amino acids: CASSQDRTSGYYEQYF.

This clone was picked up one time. In DNA form, the CDR3 reads TGTGCCAGCACCCCGGTTGACAATGAGCAGTTCTTC. This gives the protein CASTPVDNEQFF. The rearrangement uses TRBV7-9 and TRBJ2-1; D remains unclear. V lost 7 bases and J 5 bases, leaving 9 bases between the germline ends. The CDR3 totals 12 residues. In germline, CDR1 is SEHNR, CDR2 FQNEAQ (reference sequence).